This T cell receptor beta chain originates from a study of CD8 T cells in Susac syndrome. Trimming at V came to 3 bases and at J to 0 bases, leaving 13 bases not matched to a gene. The germline gives CDR1 SGHRS, CDR2 YFSETQ. This CDR3 region has 19 residues. TCR beta was sequenced from blood CD8+ and CD4+ T cells. The multiple sclerosis control cohort comprised treatment-naive individuals presenting with stable or active relapsing-remitting disease. The authors negatively isolated CD8+ and CD4+ T cells and FACS-enriched TEMRA cells. RNA, at about 0.5 to 1 ug, was reverse transcribed with random hexamers. Multiplex PCR with immunoSEQ amplified the TCR beta CDR3 across 54 Vbeta and 13 Jbeta. Using its own MiXCR run on the immunoSEQ multiplex PCR reads, TCRdb lists one record per CDR3 protein. Among 250,000 to 300,000 distinct CDR3 sequences listed, approximately 84% were seen once.

The chain combines TRBV5-1 with TRBJ2-1; 9 positions match TRBD2. The TCR comes from a human donor with multiple sclerosis. The sample consisted of CD8+ T cells from PBMCs. Written as DNA, the CDR3 is TGCGCCAGCAGCTCTCCGGGACTAGCTGCATCGAGCTCCTACAATGAGCAGTTCTTC. Amino acid sequence: CASSSPGLAASSSYNEQFF. The complete variable domain, with remaining parts taken from reference TRBV5-1 and TRBJ2-1, reads KAGVTQTPRYLIKTRGQQVTLSCSPISGHRSVSWYQQTPGQGLQFLFEYFSETQRNKGNFPGRFSGRQFSNSRSEMNVSTLELGDSALYLCASSSPGLAASSSYNEQFFGPGTRLTVL.